Below are 9 T cell receptor beta chains sequenced from a single sample in a study of beta chain features in type 1 diabetes. The entirety of the isolated RNA underwent reverse transcription, so expressed TCRB transcripts were sequenced. Clones were sequenced by immunoSEQ multiplex PCR, and TCRdb holds only the in-frame ones, with some missing. The profile shows fewer than 200,000 clones, 10% to 15% of them singletons. Sequenced sample: central memory CD4+ T cells from blood. These receptors came from a woman younger than 35 in good health.

This clone came up a few times. This chain joins TRBV7-6 and TRBJ2-2, with D possibly being TRBD1 (5 bases). The length of the CDR3 is 14 residues. Germline V gene sequence: CDR1 SGHVS, CDR2 FNYEAQ. Trimming removed 5 bases at V and 1 base at J, with 8 bases between. The CDR3 nucleotides are TGTGCCAGCAGCCCCACAGGGAACACCGGGGAGCTGTTTTTT. It yields the protein CASSPTGNTGELFF.

This clone was observed at least ten times. This rearrangement joins TRBV5-6 to TRBJ2-3; D might be TRBD2 (5 bases). The V end was cut by 4 bases, the J end by 3 bases, with 12 bases between. The CDR3 contains 14 residues. Germline V gene lookup returns CDR1 SGHDT and CDR2 YYEEEE. DNA for the CDR3: TGTGCCAGCAGCATCTCGGGGAGTACAGATACGCAGTATTTT. Translated: CASSISGSTDTQYF.

The rearrangement joins TRBV6-1 to TRBJ2-7; D may be TRBD2 (5 bases). Germline V gene sequence: CDR1 MNHNS, CDR2 SASEGT. Trimming removed 6 bases from V and 2 bases from J, with 14 bases in between. The CDR3 sequence is 14 residues long. The CDR3 sequence is CASREPSLAYEQYF. In DNA, the CDR3 is TGTGCCAGCAGGGAACCCTCACTAGCCTACGAGCAGTACTTC.

The genes are TRBV5-4 and TRBJ1-1; 7 positions agree with TRBD1. Per the germline V gene, CDR1 is SGHNT and CDR2 is YYREEE (reference sequence). J lost 0 bases, V lost 4 bases, and 3 bases had no gene match. The CDR3 has 14 residues. CDR3 sequence reads: CASSRDSLNTEAFF. The CDR3 nucleotides read TGTGCCAGCAGCCGGGACAGTTTGAACACTGAAGCTTTCTTT.

This clone was counted between two and nine times. The chain joins TRBV13 to TRBJ2-1; 14 bases fit TRBD2. The CDR3 spans 16 residues. The junction had 6 bases not matched to a gene; V was cut back by 4 bases and J by 7 bases. In germline, CDR1 is PRHDT, CDR2 FYEKMQ (reference sequence). The CDR3 bases are TGTGCCAGCAGCTCCCGACTAGCGGGAGGGATGAATGAGCAGTTCTTC. Its protein is CASSSRLAGGMNEQFF.

This chain connects TRBV10-3 to TRBJ1-4; D gene ambiguous. The CDR3 consists of 14 residues. Germline CDR1 ENHRY, CDR2 SYGVKD. V shed 4 bases and J shed 5 bases, with 11 bases lying between them. The CDR3 sequence: CAISGRPGNEKLFF. In nucleotides, the CDR3 is TGTGCCATCAGTGGGAGACCGGGAAATGAAAAACTGTTTTTT.

This sequence joins TRBV28 and TRBJ1-5; D is unresolved. CDR3 length equals 12 residues. Trimming took 5 bases from V and 5 from J, leaving 7 bases between them. Germline V CDR1 and CDR2: MDHEN, SYDVKM. The DNA for the CDR3 is TGTGCCAGCAGTCAACTATATCAGCCCCAGCATTTT. Residues: CASSQLYQPQHF.

This clone was seen a few times. V usage is TRBV11-2 and J usage is TRBJ2-5; D call uncertain. V was clipped by 2 bases and J by 4 bases, with 17 bases between them. CDR1 is SGHAT, CDR2 FQNNGV, per germline. The CDR3 extends over 16 amino acids. CDR3 bases: TGTGCCAGCAGCTTAACGCTTGGTCAGTCGCTAGAGACCCAGTACTTC. Its translation: CASSLTLGQSLETQYF.

The chain carries TRBV30 and TRBJ1-5; 10 bases line up with TRBD1. CDR1 GTSNPN and CDR2 SVGIG come from the germline V gene (reference sequence). This CDR3 spans 15 amino acids. V shed 2 bases and J 5 bases; nucleotides not matched to a gene: 6. CDR3 bases: TGTGCCTGGAGTCCCCAGACAGGGGGCTATCAGCCCCAGCATTTT. Translating gives CAWSPQTGGYQPQHF.